This passage covers 28 T cell receptor beta chains from one sample sequenced in a study of regulatory T cells in long-lasting Graves disease. With iRepertoire HTBI primers and Arm-PCR of CDR3 regions, TCR beta libraries were built. TCRdb reprocessed the multiplex PCR reads via MiXCR and lists one record per CDR3 protein. The sample lists 650,000 to 700,000 distinct CDR3 sequences, 25% to 35% seen once, with roughly 40% in the top ten. Time point meaning: persistent/refractory GD, antithyroid drugs over 5 years with positive TRAb. Generation of the TCR library employed RNA extracted from PBMCs. The sequencing here drew on peripheral blood mononuclear cells (PBMCs), taken when the disease was refractory, from a patient treated with antithyroid drugs. These receptors were obtained from a female donor with Graves disease.

This chain links TRBV15 with TRBJ2-7; D is unresolved. This CDR3 is 14 amino acids long. Looked up from germline, CDR1 is LNHNV and CDR2 is YYDKDF (reference sequence). V shed 2 bases and J shed 5 bases, with 13 bases lying between them. In DNA form, the CDR3 reads TGTGCCACCAGCAGAATCGGTAGGGTCGACGAGCAGTACTTC. The encoded protein is CATSRIGRVDEQYF.

This clonotype was seen a handful of times. The chain uses TRBV12-3 or TRBV12-4 and TRBJ2-7, with a possible D match to TRBD2 (5 bases). The CDR3 has 13 residues. V was trimmed by 7 bases and J by 3 bases, leaving 13 bases between them. The CDR3 protein is CASKIQRGYEQYF. The CDR3 nucleotides read TGTGCCAGCAAAATTCAACGGGGCTACGAGCAGTACTTC.

The genes are TRBV4-2 and TRBJ2-7; 15 nucleotides agree with TRBD2. The CDR3 contains 17 residues. With 4 bases clipped from V and 0 bases from J, the junction kept 4 bases outside the gene matches. Per the germline V gene, CDR1 is LGHNA and CDR2 is YNFKEQ. The CDR3 region has the DNA TGTGCCAGCAGCCCGGCGGGACTAGCGGGAGGCTCCTACGAGCAGTACTTC. It encodes CASSPAGLAGGSYEQYF.

J is TRBJ2-7 and V is TRBV11-2; D perhaps matches TRBD2 (8 bases). Trimming removed 5 bases from V and 4 bases from J, with 18 bases in between. The CDR3 has 15 residues. Germline CDR1 is SGHAT and CDR2 is FQNNGV. The CDR3 DNA sequence: TGTGCCAGCAGCCCAGGGGGGCCGGGGGGGTACGAGCAGTACTTC. Protein sequence: CASSPGGPGGYEQYF.

This chain uses TRBV6-2 or TRBV6-3 with TRBJ1-1; 10 positions match TRBD1. V shed 7 bases, J shed 5 bases, and the junction held 4 bases outside the gene matches. Germline V lookup: CDR1 MNHEY, CDR2 SVGEGT. The CDR3 is made up of 13 amino acids. The CDR3 loop is CASNRQGATEAFF. The DNA for the CDR3 is TGTGCCAGCAATCGACAGGGGGCAACTGAAGCTTTCTTT.

This clonotype has only a few counts. Germline is not matched at one junction end, which may reflect a read error. The gene calls are TRBV20-1 and TRBJ2-7; D ambiguous. CDR1 is DFQATT and CDR2 is SNEGSKA in the germline V gene (reference sequence). The CDR3 runs to 12 residues. DNA for the CDR3: TGCGGTGCTAGGGCTATCTCCTACGAGCAGTACTTC. Protein: CGARAISYEQYF.

The chain links TRBV5-1 to TRBJ1-6, with D perhaps TRBD1 (5 bases). This CDR3 has 15 residues. The V gene lost 4 bases and the J gene lost 0 bases, with 8 bases spanning the gap. Germline V gene lookup returns CDR1 SGHRS and CDR2 YFSETQ. Here the CDR3 reads CASSGDGSYNSPLHF. CDR3 nucleotides: TGCGCCAGCAGCGGGGACGGCTCCTATAATTCACCCCTCCACTTT.

This chain links TRBV3-1 with TRBJ1-4; maybe TRBD1 (6 bases). V was clipped by 0 bases and J by 6 bases, with 14 bases between them. The CDR3 extends over 16 amino acids. Germline assignment: CDR1 LGHDT and CDR2 YNNKEL (reference sequence). The CDR3 loop reads CASSQDERGADEKLFF. As DNA, the CDR3 is TGTGCCAGCAGCCAAGATGAGCGGGGGGCGGATGAAAAACTGTTTTTT.

Comment on this clonotype: The conserved phenylalanine or tryptophan normally closing the CDR3 is absent here, so this likely arose from a read error. The V call is TRBV5-5, the J call TRBJ1-1; D gene uncertain. Trimming removed 1 base at V and 2 bases at J, with 12 bases between. The germline V gene encodes CDR1 SGHKS and CDR2 YYEKEE (reference sequence). This CDR3 spans 15 amino acids. The CDR3 reads CASSLFDQPNTEAFS. The CDR3 DNA reads TGTGCCAGCAGCTTGTTTGACCAGCCCAACACTGAAGCTTTCTCT.

This clonotype has just a few counts. The chain uses TRBV29-1 and TRBJ1-1; D is unresolved. CDR3 size: 12 residues. Germline V CDR1 and CDR2: SQVTM, ANQGSEA. Trimming pared 6 bases from V and 7 bases from J, leaving 15 bases between. Written as DNA, the CDR3 is TGCAGCGTCCGCCGCCAGAATATTGAAGCTTTCTTT. The encoded protein is CSVRRQNIEAFF. Variable domain in full (rest from reference TRBV29-1 and TRBJ1-1): SAVISQKPSRDICQRGTSLTIQCQVDSQVTMMFWYRQQPGQSLTLIATANQGSEATYESGFVIDKFPISRPNLTFSTLTVSNMSPEDSSIYLCSVRRQNIEAFFGQGTRLTVV.

This clonotype was detected only a few times. The V call is TRBV15, the J call TRBJ1-1; D perhaps matches TRBD1 (5 bases). The V gene's germline CDR1 is LNHNV and CDR2 YYDKDF (reference sequence). The CDR3 is made up of 14 amino acids. V was cut by 4 bases and J by 1 base, with 10 bases left in between. CDR3: CATSMGGRNTEAFF. In DNA form, the CDR3 reads TGTGCCACCAGCATGGGGGGTAGGAACACTGAAGCTTTCTTT.

The rearrangement uses TRBV10-3 and TRBJ1-2; D perhaps matches TRBD1 (5 bases). Germline assignment: CDR1 ENHRY and CDR2 SYGVKD. V dropped 7 bases and J dropped 6 bases, with 15 bases sitting between them. The CDR3 has 13 amino acids. In DNA form, the CDR3 reads TGTGCCATCACCAATCGGCAGGGTGATGGCTACACCTTC. Translated, it gives CAITNRQGDGYTF.

The chain couples TRBV6-1 to TRBJ1-6; TRBD1 agrees at 11 bases. Germline V gene sequence: CDR1 MNHNS, CDR2 SASEGT. The CDR3 has 16 residues. With 6 bases clipped from V and 7 bases from J, the junction kept 8 bases outside the gene matches. The CDR3 nucleotides are TGTGCCAGCAGCCCCGGGGACAGGGGGTGGAATTCACCCCTCCACTTT. It codes for CASSPGDRGWNSPLHF.

This clonotype was found a few times. In DNA form, the CDR3 reads TGCAGTGCTAGAGAAGGAACGTCGGGGACCGGGGAGCTGTTTTTT. Translating gives CSAREGTSGTGELFF. The chain uses TRBV20-1 and TRBJ2-2; D might be TRBD2 (5 bases). V dropped 0 bases and J dropped 5 bases, with 13 bases sitting between them. Looked up from germline, CDR1 is DFQATT and CDR2 is SNEGSKA (reference sequence). The CDR3 consists of 15 residues.

This clonotype was detected only a few times. The gene calls are TRBV27 and TRBJ2-7; D is possibly TRBD1 (7 bases). This CDR3 comprises 14 residues. CDR1 MNHEY and CDR2 SMNVEV come from the germline V gene (reference sequence). The V and J ends lost 5 bases and 3 bases respectively, with 14 bases between them. The CDR3 DNA is TGTGCCAGCAGTATCAGGGGGGCAAGCTACGAGCAGTACTTC. Translation gives CASSIRGASYEQYF.

This clonotype appeared many times. This sequence joins TRBV28 and TRBJ1-2; D is unclear. CDR1 and CDR2 (germline): MDHEN, SYDVKM. V lost 0 bases to trimming and J lost 1 base, with 6 bases between them. The CDR3 runs 14 residues. This chain's CDR3 is CASSLWDVNYGYTF. CDR3 DNA sequence: TGTGCCAGCAGTTTATGGGACGTTAACTATGGCTACACCTTC.

With regard to this clonotype: A single base separates this from a much larger clone, so it may be a read error. The rearrangement uses TRBV12-3 or TRBV12-4 and TRBJ2-7, with a weak D call TRBD2 (6 bases). The CDR3 is 12 amino acids. CDR3 residues: CASNRLENEQCF. The CDR3 bases are TGTGCCAGCAATAGACTAGAAAACGAGCAGTGCTTC.

The rearrangement uses TRBV5-5 and TRBJ1-2; D is ambiguous. The germline V gene has CDR1 SGHKS and CDR2 YYEKEE (reference sequence). Trimming removed 1 base from V and 1 base from J, with 11 bases in between. The CDR3 sequence is 15 residues long. CDR3 amino acids: CASSLFGEVNYGYTF. The CDR3 nucleotides are TGTGCCAGCAGCTTGTTCGGGGAAGTTAACTATGGCTACACCTTC. The complete variable domain, with remaining parts taken from reference TRBV5-5 and TRBJ1-2, reads DAGVTQSPTHLIKTRGQQVTLRCSPISGHKSVSWYQQVLGQGPQFIFQYYEKEERGRGNFPDRFSARQFPNYSSELNVNALLLGDSALYLCASSLFGEVNYGYTFGSGTRLTVV.

The chain recombines TRBV6-2 or TRBV6-3 with TRBJ1-1; D might be TRBD1 (6 bases). Trimming pared 5 bases from V and 3 bases from J, leaving 13 bases between. This CDR3 is 14 amino acids long. In germline, CDR1 is MNHEY, CDR2 SVGEGT. CDR3 residues: CASSNQGLDTEAFF. DNA of the CDR3: TGTGCCAGCAGTAACCAGGGGTTAGACACTGAAGCTTTCTTT.

The chain recombines TRBV9 with TRBJ2-2, with D perhaps matching TRBD2 (6 bases). There are 17 residues in the CDR3. Germline V gene data show CDR1 as SGDLS and CDR2 as YYNGEE. V dropped 0 bases and J dropped 4 bases, with 16 bases sitting between them. The CDR3 region has the DNA TGTGCCAGCAGCGTAGATCACGGGAGTCGGGGCACCGGGGAGCTGTTTTTT. Translating it yields CASSVDHGSRGTGELFF.

This chain uses TRBV29-1 with TRBJ1-2, with TRBD1 as a possible D gene (6 bases). This CDR3 has 13 residues. The V end was cut by 8 bases, the J end by 6 bases, with 19 bases between. Germline CDR1 reads SQVTM; CDR2 reads ANQGSEA. CDR3 region: CSTRLGGADGYTF. The CDR3 DNA follows: TGCAGCACCCGCCTGGGGGGCGCCGATGGCTACACCTTC. Looking up the rest from reference TRBV29-1 and TRBJ1-2 gives the full variable domain: SAVISQKPSRDICQRGTSLTIQCQVDSQVTMMFWYRQQPGQSLTLIATANQGSEATYESGFVIDKFPISRPNLTFSTLTVSNMSPEDSSIYLCSTRLGGADGYTFGSGTRLTVV.

This clonotype was counted a few times. This chain links TRBV7-2 with TRBJ2-7; D call uncertain. Germline lookup yields CDR1 SGHTA and CDR2 FQGNSA. The CDR3 length is 11 residues. Trimming took 6 bases from V and 6 from J, leaving 9 bases between them. CDR3 loop: CASSTLFEQYF. The CDR3 nucleotides are TGTGCCAGCAGTACTTTATTCGAGCAGTACTTC.

At least ten counts were recorded for this clonotype. V gene TRBV2 combines with J gene TRBJ1-5; tentatively, D is TRBD1 (5 bases). Germline CDR1 and CDR2: SNHLY and FYNNEI. This CDR3 comprises 13 residues. V was shortened by 6 bases and J by 5 bases, with 11 bases between the two germline ends. CDR3 region: CASRGTGYQPQHF. The CDR3 DNA sequence: TGTGCCAGCAGGGGTACAGGATATCAGCCCCAGCATTTT.

This clonotype turned up a few times. The rearrangement links TRBV7-9 to TRBJ2-5; 11 bases match TRBD2. Germline CDR1 reads SEHNR; CDR2 reads FQNEAQ (reference sequence). The CDR3 loop spans 18 amino acids. J lost 2 bases, V lost 1 base, and 9 bases had no gene match. The CDR3: CASSLGLAGLSLQETQYF. CDR3 DNA sequence: TGTGCCAGCAGCTTAGGACTAGCGGGATTATCCCTACAAGAGACCCAGTACTTC. The full variable domain, rest sourced from reference TRBV7-9 and TRBJ2-5, is DTGVSQNPRHKITKRGQNVTFRCDPISEHNRLYWYRQTLGQGPEFLTYFQNEAQLEKSRLLSDRFSAERPKGSFSTLEIQRTEQGDSAMYLCASSLGLAGLSLQETQYFGPGTRLLVL.

This clonotype was counted only a few times. The chain uses TRBV7-9 and TRBJ2-7; 10 positions match TRBD2. The ends lost 4 bases at V and 4 bases at J; junction bases unmatched: 7. The CDR3 consists of 15 residues. The germline gives CDR1 SEHNR, CDR2 FQNEAQ (reference sequence). Written as DNA, the CDR3 is TGTGCCAGCAGCTCTCGTCGGACTAGCGGTTACGAGCAGTACTTC. Amino acid sequence: CASSSRRTSGYEQYF.

The CDR3 spells CAISESLAGLYEQYF. In DNA, the CDR3 is TGTGCCATCAGTGAGTCATTAGCGGGGCTCTACGAGCAGTACTTC. The V gene is TRBV10-3, the J gene TRBJ2-7; 8 bases agree with TRBD2. V gave up 0 bases and J gave up 3 bases; unmatched junction bases: 4. This CDR3 has 15 residues. From germline, CDR1 is ENHRY and CDR2 SYGVKD.

This sequence joins TRBV6-1 and TRBJ2-7, with 7 positions matching TRBD1. Trimming at V came to 10 bases and at J to 7 bases, leaving 10 bases not matched to a gene. The length of the CDR3 is 12 residues. CDR1 is MNHNS, CDR2 SASEGT, per germline. The CDR3 reads CATLATGWEQYF. The CDR3 coding sequence is TGTGCCACCCTCGCGACAGGGTGGGAGCAGTACTTC.

The chain uses TRBV12-5 and TRBJ1-2, with 7 positions matching TRBD1. V gave up 1 base and J gave up 4 bases; unmatched junction bases: 3. CDR1 and CDR2 (germline): LGHNT, FRNRAP. The CDR3 spans 14 residues. The CDR3 coding sequence is TGTGCTAGTGGTTTGGCAGGGACAGCCTATGGCTACACCTTC. As protein: CASGLAGTAYGYTF.